The next 24 T cell receptor beta chains were all read from a single sample in a study of cytomegalovirus exposure and HLA in healthy donors. With 60 Vbeta and 13 Jbeta primers, the PCR was carried out. Only in-frame clones appear in the TCRdb table, and some are missing; sequencing was by immunoSEQ multiplex PCR. Here the sample spans roughly 200,000 clones, roughly 80% being singletons. Sequencing was done on a sample of PBMCs. Receptor source: a female donor in good health and CMV-seronegative.

The chain recombines TRBV28 with TRBJ1-5, with D perhaps matching TRBD1 (6 bases). This CDR3 region has 14 residues. Germline V gene sequence: CDR1 MDHEN, CDR2 SYDVKM. Trimming took 3 bases from V and 6 from J, leaving 12 bases between them. CDR3 DNA sequence: TGTGCCAGCAGTTTTAGTCAGGGGCGTCAGCCCCAGCATTTT. It translates to CASSFSQGRQPQHF.

The CDR3 region is CAWSGQGLAYEQYF. CDR3 coding DNA: TGTGCCTGGAGTGGACAGGGGCTAGCCTACGAGCAGTACTTC. The chain carries TRBV30 and TRBJ2-7; 8 bases are a match to TRBD1. Germline V gives CDR1 GTSNPN, CDR2 SVGIG (reference sequence). V lost 1 base, J lost 2 bases, and 4 bases stayed unmatched. This CDR3 comprises 14 residues.

Written as DNA, the CDR3 is TGCGCCAGCAGCTTGGTATCTAGCGGGGGCGCCTACGAGCAGTACTTC. This encodes CASSLVSSGGAYEQYF. The rearrangement uses TRBV5-1 and TRBJ2-7; 10 positions agree with TRBD2. This CDR3 is 16 amino acids long. Germline CDR1 reads SGHRS; CDR2 reads YFSETQ. V lost 0 bases to trimming and J lost 2 bases; unmatched junction nucleotides: 5. The full variable domain, rest sourced from reference TRBV5-1 and TRBJ2-7, is KAGVTQTPRYLIKTRGQQVTLSCSPISGHRSVSWYQQTPGQGLQFLFEYFSETQRNKGNFPGRFSGRQFSNSRSEMNVSTLELGDSALYLCASSLVSSGGAYEQYFGPGTRLTVT.

The J gene is TRBJ1-2, the V gene TRBV27, with D possibly being TRBD1 (5 bases). The germline V gene has CDR1 MNHEY and CDR2 SMNVEV (reference sequence). CDR3 length: 14 amino acids. Trimming removed 2 bases at V and 4 bases at J, with 11 bases between. The CDR3 protein is CASSLTREAYGYTF. CDR3 coding DNA: TGTGCCAGCAGTTTAACCAGGGAAGCCTATGGCTACACCTTC.

The CDR3 coding sequence is TGTGCCAGTAGTGGCAGGGCCTCGGGTGAAGCTTTCTTT. It translates to CASSGRASGEAFF. The chain recombines TRBV19 with TRBJ1-1; D is possibly TRBD1 (5 bases). V shed 5 bases and J shed 7 bases, with 14 bases lying between them. The CDR3 covers 13 residues. Per germline, CDR1 LNHDA and CDR2 SQIVND (reference sequence).

The chain links TRBV18 to TRBJ2-1, with no clear D. Germline CDR1 and CDR2: KGHSH and LQKENI. The CDR3 contains 16 residues. V lost 0 bases and J 0 bases, leaving 9 bases between the germline ends. The CDR3 sequence: CASSPPSRSSYNEQFF. CDR3 nucleotides: TGTGCCAGCTCACCACCCTCCCGTAGCTCCTACAATGAGCAGTTCTTC.

This clone appeared a single time. The V and J genes are TRBV9 and TRBJ1-1, with 9 bases matching TRBD1. This CDR3 has 15 amino acids. The germline V gene has CDR1 SGDLS and CDR2 YYNGEE. V trimming: 2 bases; J trimming: 4 bases; junction bases outside the gene matches: 6. The CDR3 DNA sequence: TGTGCCAGCAGCGTGGACAGGGGATCGGGCACTGAAGCTTTCTTT. Protein: CASSVDRGSGTEAFF.

This clone was detected only a few times. The chain is built from TRBV2 and TRBJ1-1, with D perhaps TRBD1 (5 bases). Germline V gives CDR1 SNHLY, CDR2 FYNNEI. CDR3 length: 14 residues. The V end was cut by 4 bases, the J end by 2 bases, with 11 bases between. The CDR3 DNA sequence: TGTGCCAGCAGTGTGGACGGACAAAACACTGAAGCTTTCTTT. Protein product: CASSVDGQNTEAFF.

The chain couples TRBV7-8 to TRBJ2-3; D might be TRBD1 (6 bases). V was clipped by 4 bases and J by 0 bases, with 14 bases between them. The CDR3 spans 16 residues. CDR1 is SGHVS and CDR2 is FQNEAQ in the germline V gene. The CDR3 reads CASSSTGTPSTDTQYF. The CDR3 DNA is TGTGCCAGCAGCTCAACAGGGACACCTAGCACAGATACGCAGTATTTT.

V usage is TRBV28 and J usage is TRBJ2-3; 8 bases are shared with TRBD2. This CDR3 comprises 16 residues. Looked up from germline, CDR1 is MDHEN and CDR2 is SYDVKM. V lost 6 bases to trimming and J lost 5 bases; unmatched junction nucleotides: 13. The CDR3 DNA sequence: TGTGCCAGCAGGGCCCGGGGAGCGGGAGAGAGAGATACGCAGTATTTT. Translated, it gives CASRARGAGERDTQYF.

The chain has TRBV5-1 and TRBJ1-1; 9 positions agree with TRBD1. The V and J ends lost 4 bases and 4 bases, in that order; junction bases with no gene match: 5. This CDR3 comprises 14 residues. Germline V CDR1 and CDR2: SGHRS, YFSETQ. The CDR3 loop is CASSPGQGSTEAFF. In nucleotides, the CDR3 is TGCGCCAGCAGCCCGGGACAGGGCAGCACTGAAGCTTTCTTT. The variable domain in full, with the rest retrieved from reference TRBV5-1 and TRBJ1-1, is KAGVTQTPRYLIKTRGQQVTLSCSPISGHRSVSWYQQTPGQGLQFLFEYFSETQRNKGNFPGRFSGRQFSNSRSEMNVSTLELGDSALYLCASSPGQGSTEAFFGQGTRLTVV.

The chain is built from TRBV27 and TRBJ2-1; 11 bases line up with TRBD1. Looked up from germline, CDR1 is MNHEY and CDR2 is SMNVEV (reference sequence). The CDR3 is 16 residues long. The junction had 4 bases not matched to a gene; V was cut back by 5 bases and J by 1 base. The CDR3 nucleotides read TGTGCCAGCAGTGTCGGGACAGGGGGGTCCTACAATGAGCAGTTCTTC. It is translated as CASSVGTGGSYNEQFF.

The rearrangement joins TRBV29-1 to TRBJ2-3; 10 nucleotides align to TRBD2. Germline V gene sequence: CDR1 SQVTM, CDR2 ANQGSEA. V trimming: 6 bases; J trimming: 1 base; junction bases outside the gene matches: 13. The CDR3 has 17 amino acids. CDR3 bases: TGCAGCGTCAAAGTCCAGCGGGGGGGCCATGGCACAGATACGCAGTATTTT. This translates into CSVKVQRGGHGTDTQYF.

This clone appeared once. The chain uses TRBV2 and TRBJ1-1; D gene unclear. With 2 bases removed from V and 1 base from J, the gap between germline ends came to 11 bases. This CDR3 is built from 15 residues. The germline gives CDR1 SNHLY, CDR2 FYNNEI. The CDR3, as DNA: TGTGCCAGCAGTGAAAAGGGAGACGGGAACACTGAAGCTTTCTTT. Amino acids: CASSEKGDGNTEAFF.

This chain connects TRBV4-2 to TRBJ2-1; 8 bases map to TRBD2. The CDR3 has 18 residues. Germline CDR1 LGHNA, CDR2 YNFKEQ. V shed 1 base and J 0 bases; nucleotides not matched to a gene: 8. The CDR3 spells CASSQGTSPLSSYNEQFF. The DNA of the CDR3 is TGTGCCAGCAGCCAAGGGACTAGCCCCCTGAGCTCCTACAATGAGCAGTTCTTC.

This clone was recorded a few times. J is TRBJ1-2 and V is TRBV11-3, with TRBD1 as a possible D gene (5 bases). The CDR3 runs 13 residues. Germline values: CDR1 SGHNT, CDR2 YENEEA. V was cut by 5 bases and J by 6 bases, with 13 bases left in between. The chain's CDR3 is CASSPAGGHGYTF. The CDR3, as DNA: TGTGCCAGCAGCCCTGCGGGGGGACATGGCTACACCTTC.

The chain uses TRBV5-5 and TRBJ2-1; TRBD1 aligns across 9 bases. Germline CDR1 SGHKS, CDR2 YYEKEE (reference sequence). Trimming cost V 4 bases and J 6 bases; bases outside gene matches: 2. This CDR3 is built from 13 residues. CDR3 nucleotides: TGTGCCAGCAGCCGGGACAGGGTCAATGAGCAGTTCTTC. Its translation is CASSRDRVNEQFF.

This clone was picked up a small number of times. The V and J genes are TRBV7-3 and TRBJ2-5; 10 bases are shared with TRBD2. This CDR3 has 18 amino acids. Germline trimming cut 1 base from V and 2 bases from J; bases unmatched to any gene: 10. Germline V gives CDR1 SGHTA, CDR2 FQGTGA. The CDR3 reads CASSLKGGGLAEQETQYF. For the CDR3, the DNA is TGTGCCAGCAGCTTAAAGGGGGGAGGACTAGCGGAACAAGAGACCCAGTACTTC.

The chain couples TRBV5-1 to TRBJ2-5; unclear D gene. With 2 bases removed from V and 2 bases from J, the gap between germline ends came to 10 bases. CDR3 size: 14 residues. Per the germline V gene, CDR1 is SGHRS and CDR2 is YFSETQ. As DNA, the CDR3 is TGCGCCAGCAGCTTTGAGACACGACAAGAGACCCAGTACTTC. It encodes CASSFETRQETQYF.

The chain recombines TRBV7-3 with TRBJ2-3; a weak D match, TRBD2 (6 bases). V lost 2 bases and J 2 bases, leaving 11 bases between the germline ends. CDR1 is SGHTA, CDR2 FQGTGA, per germline. The CDR3 is 15 amino acids. CDR3 sequence (DNA): TGTGCCAGCAGCTTATTAGCGGCCCACACAGATACGCAGTATTTT. Protein: CASSLLAAHTDTQYF.

Relative to its sample, this clone is medium-sized. CDR3 amino acids: CASSQGVEGYTF. The CDR3 DNA reads TGTGCCAGCAGCCAGGGGGTAGAGGGCTACACCTTC. The gene calls are TRBV7-9 and TRBJ1-2; 7 bases are a match to TRBD1. Germline V gene data show CDR1 as SEHNR and CDR2 as FQNEAQ (reference sequence). This CDR3 has 12 amino acids. Trimming at V came to 5 bases and at J to 8 bases, leaving 5 bases not matched to a gene.

The rearrangement uses TRBV2 and TRBJ2-1; TRBD1 matches at 8 bases. The junction had 10 bases not matched to a gene; V was cut back by 5 bases and J by 4 bases. The germline CDR1 and CDR2 sequences are SNHLY and FYNNEI. The length of the CDR3 is 16 residues. The CDR3 here is CASSPRRTGRYNEQFF. Here the CDR3 DNA reads TGTGCCAGCAGTCCTCGCCGGACAGGGAGGTACAATGAGCAGTTCTTC.

The V gene is TRBV10-3, the J gene TRBJ1-1; D remains unclear. Germline CDR1 ENHRY, CDR2 SYGVKD. V lost 9 bases, J lost 4 bases, and 15 bases lay in between. This CDR3 has 13 amino acids. In DNA form, the CDR3 reads TGTGCCATGCGTGAGGTTGAGGGCACTGAAGCTTTCTTT. Translating it yields CAMREVEGTEAFF.

This chain joins TRBV14 and TRBJ2-3; 9 bases map to TRBD2. J was trimmed by 2 bases and V by 4 bases; bases with no gene match: 7. The CDR3 runs 16 residues. The germline V gene has CDR1 SGHDN and CDR2 FVKESK. For the CDR3, the DNA is TGTGCCAGCAGCCGTTCTAGCGGGATAATCACAGATACGCAGTATTTT. Its protein is CASSRSSGIITDTQYF. Variable domain in full (rest from reference TRBV14 and TRBJ2-3): EAGVTQFPSHSVIEKGQTVTLRCDPISGHDNLYWYRRVMGKEIKFLLHFVKESKQDESGMPNNRFLAERTGGTYSTLKVQPAELEDSGVYFCASSRSSGIITDTQYFGPGTRLTVL.